One sample yielded the 22 T cell receptor beta chains listed below, sequenced in a study of blood T cell repertoires in COVID-19. Libraries were prepared by immunoSEQ multiplex PCR; TCRdb keeps only in-frame clonotypes and omits some of them. The sample consists of 230,000 or so clones, around 90% of them appearing once. The sample taken for sequencing was peripheral blood. These receptors came from a woman aged 55 to 70 with COVID-19, enrolled during active disease.

The genes are TRBV7-2 and TRBJ1-6; D not resolved. The CDR3 runs to 15 residues. V was shortened by 5 bases and J by 13 bases, with 21 bases between the two germline ends. Germline CDR1 is SGHTA and CDR2 is FQGNSA. The CDR3 sequence is CASSPGERPLIPLHF. As DNA, the CDR3 is TGTGCCAGCAGCCCTGGAGAGCGGCCTTTGATCCCCCTCCACTTT.

The V call is TRBV27, the J call TRBJ1-2; D is unresolved. The germline V gene encodes CDR1 MNHEY and CDR2 SMNVEV (reference sequence). V lost 5 bases and J lost 4, with 14 bases in between. The CDR3 consists of 14 residues. The CDR3 sequence is CASSPMGSGYGYTF. CDR3 in DNA: TGTGCCAGCAGTCCCATGGGCTCAGGCTATGGCTACACCTTC.

The V and J genes are TRBV6-2 or TRBV6-3 and TRBJ2-7; the D gene is possibly TRBD2 (6 bases). V lost 2 bases to trimming and J lost 4 bases, with 9 bases between them. Looked up from germline, CDR1 is MNHEY and CDR2 is SVGEGT. The CDR3 length is 13 residues. CDR3 nucleotide sequence: TGTGCCAGCAGTTACGTCGCGGGGTACGAGCAGTACTTC. Protein sequence: CASSYVAGYEQYF.

J is TRBJ1-6 and V is TRBV11-2; D unresolved. CDR1 SGHAT and CDR2 FQNNGV come from the germline V gene. CDR3 length equals 13 residues. V dropped 8 bases and J dropped 9 bases, with 14 bases sitting between them. CDR3: CASHVSGSSPLHF. The CDR3 DNA reads as TGTGCCAGCCATGTATCGGGGAGTTCACCCCTCCACTTT. Supplemented by reference TRBV11-2 and TRBJ1-6, the full variable domain reads EAGVAQSPRYKIIEKRQSVAFWCNPISGHATLYWYQQILGQGPKLLIQFQNNGVVDDSQLPKDRFSAERLKGVDSTLKIQPAKLEDSAVYLCASHVSGSSPLHFGNGTRLTVT.

The rearrangement joins TRBV6-1 to TRBJ1-1; D is unresolved. Between the trimmed V and J ends, which lost 0 bases and 8 bases, there was a span of 10 bases. The CDR3 has 13 amino acids. From germline, CDR1 is MNHNS and CDR2 SASEGT. CDR3 region: CASSEALRGEAFF. The CDR3 region has the DNA TGTGCCAGCAGTGAAGCGCTTCGAGGGGAAGCTTTCTTT.

The CDR3 here is CASSASLAGGNNEQFF. CDR3 in DNA: TGTGCCAGTAGTGCCAGCCTAGCGGGGGGAAACAATGAGCAGTTCTTC. This chain connects TRBV19 to TRBJ2-1, with TRBD2 matching over 11 bases. V lost 5 bases to trimming and J lost 5 bases; unmatched junction nucleotides: 8. The CDR3 extends over 16 amino acids. Germline V gene lookup returns CDR1 LNHDA and CDR2 SQIVND (reference sequence).

The count of this clone is one. The chain carries TRBV10-3 and TRBJ2-5; 15 nucleotides line up with TRBD2. J gave up 6 bases and V 4 bases, and 3 bases lay outside the gene matches. CDR1 is ENHRY, CDR2 SYGVKD, per germline. CDR3 size: 15 residues. The CDR3 sequence is CAISGTSGGVQTQYF. The CDR3 DNA sequence: TGTGCCATCAGTGGGACTAGCGGGGGGGTCCAGACCCAGTACTTC.

The rearrangement joins TRBV11-3 to TRBJ2-2; TRBD1 matches at 7 bases. The V segment lost 5 bases and the J segment 7 bases; nucleotides outside the gene matches: 7. Per germline, CDR1 SGHNT and CDR2 YENEEA. The CDR3 consists of 14 residues. CDR3 nucleotide sequence: TGTGCCAGCAGCCCGGGGACAGCGCACGGGGAGCTGTTTTTT. The encoded protein is CASSPGTAHGELFF.

The rearrangement uses TRBV30 and TRBJ1-2, with D unresolved. CDR3 size: 15 residues. Per the germline V gene, CDR1 is GTSNPN and CDR2 is SVGIG (reference sequence). The V end lost 8 bases, the J end lost 2 bases, and 21 bases lay between the germline ends. In DNA, the CDR3 is TGTGCCCGGACGGCGGCGGGGTCCCTCAACTATGGCTACACCTTC. It codes for CARTAAGSLNYGYTF. The full variable domain, rest sourced from reference TRBV30 and TRBJ1-2, is SQTIHQWPATLVQPVGSPLSLECTVEGTSNPNLYWYRQAAGRGLQLLFYSVGIGQISSEVPQNLSASRPQDRQFILSSKKLLLSDSGFYLCARTAAGSLNYGYTFGSGTRLTVV.

The genes are TRBV7-3 and TRBJ1-1; D perhaps matches TRBD1 (5 bases). The V end lost 2 bases, the J end lost 0 bases, and 7 bases lay between the germline ends. Germline loops: CDR1 SGHTA, CDR2 FQGTGA. CDR3 length equals 14 residues. In DNA form, the CDR3 reads TGTGCCAGCAGCTTATTAGGGGTGAACACTGAAGCTTTCTTT. Protein: CASSLLGVNTEAFF. Together with reference TRBV7-3 and TRBJ1-1, the CDR3 gives the full variable domain: GAGVSQTPSNKVTEKGKYVELRCDPISGHTALYWYRQSLGQGPEFLIYFQGTGAADDSGLPNDRFFAVRPEGSVSTLKIQRTERGDSAVYLCASSLLGVNTEAFFGQGTRLTVV.

The chain couples TRBV2 to TRBJ2-3; D is possibly TRBD2 (7 bases). The CDR3 has 16 amino acids. The germline V gene has CDR1 SNHLY and CDR2 FYNNEI. Trimming pared 6 bases from V and 2 bases from J, leaving 18 bases between. CDR3 bases: TGTGCCAGCAGCCCAAGGGGAGGGGGGGTCACAGATACGCAGTATTTT. This encodes CASSPRGGGVTDTQYF. Full variable domain (outside the CDR3, taken from reference TRBV2 and TRBJ2-3): EPEVTQTPSHQVTQMGQEVILRCVPISNHLYFYWYRQILGQKVEFLVSFYNNEISEKSEIFDDQFSVERPDGSNFTLKIRSTKLEDSAMYFCASSPRGGGVTDTQYFGPGTRLTVL.

The V gene is TRBV6-2 or TRBV6-3, the J gene TRBJ1-4; a possible D gene is TRBD1 (5 bases). Trimming removed 2 bases from V and 10 bases from J, with 23 bases in between. The CDR3 extends over 17 amino acids. Germline lookup yields CDR1 MNHEY and CDR2 SVGEGT. As DNA, the CDR3 is TGTGCCAGCAGTTACCCGACGGGGGTCGGCGGAACGGTAAAACTGTTTTTT. Protein sequence: CASSYPTGVGGTVKLFF.

The DNA of the CDR3 is TGCAGTGCTAGACCGACAGCTGAAGCTTTCTTT. Protein sequence: CSARPTAEAFF. The J gene is TRBJ1-1, the V gene TRBV20-1; perhaps TRBD1 as D (5 bases). The CDR3 contains 11 residues. V was shortened by 2 bases and J by 6 bases, with 7 bases between the two germline ends. Germline CDR1 DFQATT, CDR2 SNEGSKA (reference sequence).

This chain links TRBV4-2 with TRBJ1-3; maybe TRBD1 (6 bases). The CDR3 has 18 residues. V was shortened by 3 bases and J by 2 bases, with 20 bases between the two germline ends. Germline CDR1 reads LGHNA; CDR2 reads YNFKEQ. The CDR3 bases are TGTGCCAGCAGCCACCCGGAATTTTTCGACAGGCCTGGAAACACCATATATTTT. Amino acids: CASSHPEFFDRPGNTIYF.

V and J are TRBV4-3 and TRBJ1-1; possible D gene TRBD1, 6 bases. This CDR3 region has 17 residues. From germline, CDR1 is LGHNA and CDR2 YSLEER. With 3 bases removed from V and 0 bases from J, the gap between germline ends came to 17 bases. As DNA, the CDR3 is TGCGCCAGCAGCCAGAGGCAGGGGCGCCGTATGAACACTGAAGCTTTCTTT. Protein sequence: CASSQRQGRRMNTEAFF.

CDR3 amino acids: CASNRGMNTEAFF. The DNA for the CDR3 is TGTGCCAGCAACAGGGGGATGAACACTGAAGCTTTCTTT. The rearrangement uses TRBV6-5 and TRBJ1-1; the match to TRBD1 covers 8 bases. This CDR3 is built from 13 residues. From germline, CDR1 is MNHEY and CDR2 SVGAGI. The trim removed 7 bases at V and 0 bases at J, leaving 1 base unmatched.

This clone was recorded only once. This chain uses TRBV5-6 with TRBJ1-1; TRBD1 matches 7 bases. CDR1 and CDR2 from the germline V gene are SGHDT and YYEEEE. The CDR3 extends over 18 amino acids. V shed 0 bases and J 3 bases; nucleotides not matched to a gene: 14. The CDR3 sequence: CASSLVAGGSIRDTEAFF. In DNA, the CDR3 is TGTGCCAGCAGCTTGGTTGCAGGGGGTTCGATTCGGGACACTGAAGCTTTCTTT.

The chain uses TRBV3-1 (or the pseudogene TRBV3-2) and TRBJ1-2; D gene uncertain. CDR3 length: 13 amino acids. Trimming stripped 2 bases from V and 4 bases from J, with 8 bases between. The germline V gene encodes CDR1 LGHDT and CDR2 YNNKEL (reference sequence). The DNA for the CDR3 is TGTGCCAGCAGCCAACTGGAGGGCTATGGCTACACCTTC. It specifies CASSQLEGYGYTF.

The chain recombines TRBV27 with TRBJ2-7, with 7 bases lining up with TRBD1. Germline V CDR1 and CDR2: MNHEY, SMNVEV (reference sequence). After removal of 6 bases from V and 6 bases from J, the junction contained 20 bases not matched to a gene. The CDR3 length is 17 residues. The CDR3 here is CASRLLRDSRTLGEQYF. CDR3 DNA sequence: TGTGCCAGCAGGCTTTTACGGGACAGCCGGACTCTCGGCGAGCAGTACTTC.

This clone occurred once. This rearrangement joins TRBV19 to TRBJ1-3; tentatively, D is TRBD1 (6 bases). V lost 9 bases, J lost 1 base, and 16 bases lay in between. Germline loops: CDR1 LNHDA, CDR2 SQIVND (reference sequence). The CDR3 runs 15 residues. CDR3 in DNA: TGTGCCAGCGGCGAACAGGGAGGGTCTGGAAACACCATATATTTT. It specifies CASGEQGGSGNTIYF.

The chain recombines TRBV12-3 or TRBV12-4 with TRBJ1-2; D ambiguous. CDR3 length: 12 residues. V was cut by 3 bases and J by 7 bases, with 9 bases left in between. CDR3 residues: CASSFTPGGYTF. In DNA, the CDR3 is TGTGCCAGCAGTTTCACCCCCGGTGGCTACACCTTC.

The DNA for the CDR3 is TGTGCCACCAGCATTAATCTGGGAGTTTTAACAGATACGCAGTATTTT. Encoded protein: CATSINLGVLTDTQYF. The rearrangement uses TRBV15 and TRBJ2-3, with a weak D call TRBD2 (5 bases). Germline V gives CDR1 LNHNV, CDR2 YYDKDF (reference sequence). V gave up 4 bases and J gave up 3 bases, with 17 bases separating them. The CDR3 spans 16 residues.